This T cell receptor beta chain was documented in a study of cytomegalovirus exposure and HLA in healthy donors. Primers for the PCR totalled 60 Vbeta and 13 Jbeta. Measured with immunoSEQ multiplex PCR; TCRdb has only the in-frame clones, and not every one. The data show roughly 160,000 clones, approximately 84% seen once. Trimming took 0 bases from V and 9 from J; bases not matched to a gene: 14. Germline values: CDR1 SNHLY, CDR2 FYNNEI. This CDR3 spans 16 amino acids. This chain connects TRBV2 to TRBJ2-7, with 7 positions matching TRBD2. The source is a man between 25 and 39 years old in good health and CMV-seropositive. The sample consisted of PBMCs. The CDR3 region has the DNA TGTGCCAGCAGTGAAGCGGGAGGGAGGCACGGTCGGGGGCAGTACTTC. Protein: CASSEAGGRHGRGQYF.